A selection of T cell receptor beta chains follows, all from one sample in a study of beta chain features in type 1 diabetes. TCRdb's table, derived via immunoSEQ multiplex PCR, lists solely in-frame clones and lacks some. In the table there are about 620,000 clones, 15% to 19% of which are singletons. The sample taken for sequencing was naive CD4+ T cells from blood. The receptors were gathered from a man between 18 and 35 years old in good health. Both conserved end residues are part of each CDR3. The D gene is left open where the match is weak. A clone size is listed for some rows: how often the clone was seen (once, few, many), or a class if it is expanded.

size: few
D: -
J: TRBJ1-5
V: TRBV19
DNA: TGTGCCAGTAGTATAGAACCCCATCAGCCCCAGCATTTT
CDR3: CASSIEPHQPQHF

size: -
D: -
J: TRBJ1-1
V: TRBV10-3
DNA: TGTGCCATCAGTGCGGCAGGGATTTCGGGGACTGAAGCTTTCTTT
CDR3: CAISAAGISGTEAFF

size: few
D: -
J: TRBJ2-2
V: TRBV5-4
DNA: TGTGCCAGCAGCCCTCATGGGGGGAACACCGGGGAGCTGTTTTTT
CDR3: CASSPHGGNTGELFF

size: few
D: -
J: TRBJ1-1
V: TRBV21-1
DNA: TGTGCCAGCAGCAAAGCGCTCTTAGGGACAGGGAAAGAAGCTTTCTTT
CDR3: CASSKALLGTGKEAFF

size: few
D: TRBD2
J: TRBJ2-1
V: TRBV4-3
DNA: TGCGCCAGCAGCCAAGATCACGGGAGGACCCCCTACAATGAGCAGTTCTTC
CDR3: CASSQDHGRTPYNEQFF

size: -
D: TRBD2
J: TRBJ2-4
V: TRBV5-1
DNA: TGCGCCAGCAGCTTTCTTGGACTAGCGGGAGGAAACATTCAGTACTTC
CDR3: CASSFLGLAGGNIQYF

size: few
D: -
J: TRBJ2-2
V: TRBV29-1
DNA: TGCAGCGTTGAAGCCACTAGCTACACCGGGGAGCTGTTTTTT
CDR3: CSVEATSYTGELFF

size: -
D: TRBD2
J: TRBJ2-2
V: TRBV11-2
DNA: TGTGCCAGCAGCTTAGACACTAGCGGGAGGGCCAAGAGCGGGGAGCTGTTTTTT
CDR3: CASSLDTSGRAKSGELFF

size: -
D: -
J: TRBJ2-1
V: TRBV28
DNA: TGTGCCAGCAGTAGGGGGAGGGACAATGAGCAGTTCTTC
CDR3: CASSRGRDNEQFF

size: -
D: -
J: TRBJ2-3
V: TRBV13
DNA: TGTGCCAGCAGCCTTGACAGGATCACAGATACGCAGTATTTT
CDR3: CASSLDRITDTQYF

size: -
D: -
J: TRBJ1-3
V: TRBV5-1
DNA: TGCGCCAGCAGCTTGGGGCAGGAGGTCTCTGGAAACACCATATATTTT
CDR3: CASSLGQEVSGNTIYF

size: few
D: -
J: TRBJ2-4
V: TRBV14
DNA: TGTGCCAGCAGCCCCCATTGGGGCGCCAAAAACATTCAGTACTTC
CDR3: CASSPHWGAKNIQYF

size: -
D: -
J: TRBJ1-1
V: TRBV7-3
DNA: TGTGCCAGCAGCCCCTCGGGGGGAAACACTGAAGCTTTCTTT
CDR3: CASSPSGGNTEAFF

size: -
D: -
J: TRBJ2-1
V: TRBV19
DNA: TGTGCCAGCTGGCCGGGATTAGTCGGCTTTGAGCAGTTCTTC
CDR3: CASWPGLVGFEQFF

size: -
D: TRBD1
J: TRBJ2-7
V: TRBV4-1
DNA: TGCGCCAGCAGCCAGCCGACAGGGCCCAGCTCCTACGAGCAGTACTTC
CDR3: CASSQPTGPSSYEQYF

size: -
D: TRBD1
J: TRBJ1-2
V: TRBV7-2
DNA: TGTGCCAGCAGCTCCCCTGTGGGGGGACAGTACTATGGCTACACCTTC
CDR3: CASSSPVGGQYYGYTF

size: -
D: -
J: TRBJ2-2
V: TRBV2
DNA: TGTGCCAGCCGGAACAGGGAATTTGACACCGGGGAGCTGTTTTTT
CDR3: CASRNREFDTGELFF

size: few
D: -
J: TRBJ1-4
V: TRBV25-1
DNA: TGTGCCAGCAGTGCCCGGGGGGCCCGGAGTGAAAAACTGTTTTTT
CDR3: CASSARGARSEKLFF

size: few
D: TRBD2
J: TRBJ2-1
V: TRBV11-3
DNA: TGTGCCAGCAGCCTGGGGACTAGCGGGAACAATGAGCAGTTCTTC
CDR3: CASSLGTSGNNEQFF

size: -
D: TRBD1
J: TRBJ2-2
V: TRBV12-5
DNA: TGTGCTAGTGGTTTGGCTCAGGGGACAGGGTATACCGGGGAGCTGTTTTTT
CDR3: CASGLAQGTGYTGELFF

size: few
D: -
J: TRBJ2-7
V: TRBV18
DNA: TGTGCCAGCTCACCCGGGACACCCGAGCAGTACTTC
CDR3: CASSPGTPEQYF

size: -
D: -
J: TRBJ2-5
V: TRBV15
DNA: TGTGCCACCAGCAGAGCCCGGCGGACCCAAGAGACCCAGTACTTC
CDR3: CATSRARRTQETQYF

size: -
D: TRBD1
J: TRBJ2-2
V: TRBV5-1
DNA: TGCGCCAGCATGACAGGGGGACCCACCGGGGAGCTGTTTTTT
CDR3: CASMTGGPTGELFF

size: few
D: -
J: TRBJ1-2
V: TRBV7-9
DNA: TGTGCCAGCAGCTTGGCAGACAGGAACTATGGCTACACCTTC
CDR3: CASSLADRNYGYTF

size: -
D: -
J: TRBJ1-2
V: TRBV27
DNA: TGTGCCAGCAGTTTAACAGGGACCCTCTATGGCTACACCTTC
CDR3: CASSLTGTLYGYTF

size: few
D: -
J: TRBJ1-1
V: TRBV28
DNA: TGTGCCAGCAGTTTAGCAGGGATCCCATTTGGAACTGAAGCTTTCTTT
CDR3: CASSLAGIPFGTEAFF

size: -
D: -
J: TRBJ2-4
V: TRBV4-2
DNA: TGTGCCAGCAGCCAACCATGGGAAAACCGGGGGTCCCTGGGAAACATTCAGTACTTC
CDR3: CASSQPWENRGSLGNIQYF

size: few
D: TRBD1
J: TRBJ2-1
V: TRBV28
DNA: TGTGCCAGCAGACAAACCGGGACAGGGAACAATGAGCAGTTCTTC
CDR3: CASRQTGTGNNEQFF

size: -
D: TRBD1
J: TRBJ1-2
V: TRBV5-1
DNA: TGCGCCAGCAGCTTGTCAGGAGGACAGGGGGACTATGGCTACACCTTC
CDR3: CASSLSGGQGDYGYTF

size: -
D: -
J: TRBJ2-2
V: TRBV11-1
DNA: TGTGCCAGCAGCTTAGTTGGCGGAACCGGGGAGCTGTTTTTT
CDR3: CASSLVGGTGELFF

size: -
D: -
J: TRBJ1-5
V: TRBV5-1
DNA: TGCGCCAGCAGCTTGGAGGGATCGAGCAATCAGCCCCAGCATTTT
CDR3: CASSLEGSSNQPQHF

size: -
D: -
J: TRBJ2-3
V: TRBV9
DNA: TGTGCCAGCAGCCCGGCGACCCCGCACACAGATACGCAGTATTTT
CDR3: CASSPATPHTDTQYF

size: -
D: -
J: TRBJ1-1
V: TRBV27
DNA: TGTGCCAGCAGTTTGGAGCCGGGGGTGGGGTCCCACACTGAAGCTTTCTTT
CDR3: CASSLEPGVGSHTEAFF

size: few
D: -
J: TRBJ2-7
V: TRBV18
DNA: TGTGCCAGCTCACCAGGGGTTGCCTACGAGCAGTACTTC
CDR3: CASSPGVAYEQYF

size: -
D: TRBD2
J: TRBJ2-3
V: TRBV4-2
DNA: TGTGCCAGCAGCCAAGGAATTAGCGGGAGCTCAGATACGCAGTATTTT
CDR3: CASSQGISGSSDTQYF

size: few
D: TRBD1
J: TRBJ2-7
V: TRBV7-2
DNA: TGTGCCAGCAGCTTAGCCGGGGACAGGGGTTCCTACGAGCAGTACTTC
CDR3: CASSLAGDRGSYEQYF

size: -
D: TRBD2
J: TRBJ2-7
V: TRBV28
DNA: TGTGCCAGCAGCCAGATCACTAGCGGGAGATACGAGCAGTACTTC
CDR3: CASSQITSGRYEQYF

size: few
D: TRBD1
J: TRBJ1-5
V: TRBV4-1
DNA: TGCGCCAGCAGGCCCGTCAGGGGGCAGGATCAGCCCCAGCATTTT
CDR3: CASRPVRGQDQPQHF

size: -
D: -
J: TRBJ2-2
V: TRBV19
DNA: TGTGCCAGTATCAACCCCGGGACCGCATCCACCGGGGAGCTGTTTTTT
CDR3: CASINPGTASTGELFF

size: -
D: TRBD2
J: TRBJ2-7
V: TRBV19
DNA: TGTGCCAGTAGACATACTAGCGGGAGCTACGAGCAGTACTTC
CDR3: CASRHTSGSYEQYF

size: few
D: -
J: TRBJ1-4
V: TRBV11-2
DNA: TGTGCCAGCAGCTCGAGAGGTCTGAATGAAAAACTGTTTTTT
CDR3: CASSSRGLNEKLFF

size: -
D: -
J: TRBJ2-2
V: TRBV30
DNA: TGTGCCCGGACTGGGGCGGGGGCGAGCACCGGGGAGCTGTTTTTT
CDR3: CARTGAGASTGELFF

size: -
D: -
J: TRBJ1-1
V: TRBV29-1
DNA: TGCAGCGTTAACAGAGGCCATGAAGCTTTCTTT
CDR3: CSVNRGHEAFF

size: few
D: -
J: TRBJ2-6
V: TRBV29-1
DNA: TGCAGCACCGCCCTAACAGGTTCCAACTCTGGGGCCAACGTCCTGACTTTC
CDR3: CSTALTGSNSGANVLTF

size: few
D: TRBD1
J: TRBJ1-3
V: TRBV7-2
DNA: TGTGCCAGCAGTTCAACAGGGGGCGCGTCTGGAAACACCATATATTTT
CDR3: CASSSTGGASGNTIYF

size: -
D: -
J: TRBJ2-7
V: TRBV11-2
DNA: TGTGCCAGCACCCAAAGAGGGATCGAGCAGTACTTC
CDR3: CASTQRGIEQYF

size: -
D: TRBD1
J: TRBJ1-2
V: TRBV7-3
DNA: TGTGCCAGCAGCTTAATGGGTAGGAGGACAGGTCTCAGGGATGGCTACACCTTC
CDR3: CASSLMGRRTGLRDGYTF

size: -
D: TRBD1
J: TRBJ1-2
V: TRBV9
DNA: TGTGCCAGCAGCCAGACAGGGGCGGCCTATGGCTACACCTTC
CDR3: CASSQTGAAYGYTF

size: -
D: -
J: TRBJ1-2
V: TRBV7-9
DNA: TGTGCCAGCAGCTTGGGAGGGACAACCCGTGGCTACACCTTC
CDR3: CASSLGGTTRGYTF

size: -
D: TRBD1
J: TRBJ2-2
V: TRBV4-3
DNA: TGCGCCAGCAGCCGCACGGACAGGGACACCGGGGAGCTGTTTTTT
CDR3: CASSRTDRDTGELFF

size: -
D: -
J: TRBJ2-5
V: TRBV11-2
DNA: TGTGCCAGCAGCTTAGTTGGGGGCATGGAGACCCAGTACTTC
CDR3: CASSLVGGMETQYF

size: few
D: TRBD2
J: TRBJ2-4
V: TRBV4-3
DNA: TGCGCCAGCAGCCAAGAGGGGGGGAACATTCAGTACTTC
CDR3: CASSQEGGNIQYF

size: few
D: TRBD1
J: TRBJ2-5
V: TRBV5-4
DNA: TGTGCCAGCAGCTTGGCCTTGACAGGGGGATTGGAGACCCAGTACTTC
CDR3: CASSLALTGGLETQYF

size: few
D: TRBD2
J: TRBJ2-2
V: TRBV5-4
DNA: TGTGCCAGCAGCCCGAGCGGGGGGACGAACACCGGGGAGCTGTTTTTT
CDR3: CASSPSGGTNTGELFF

size: few
D: -
J: TRBJ2-1
V: TRBV7-2
DNA: TGTGCCAGCAGCTCTGTGGGGGGAGGCTCCTACAATGAGCAGTTCTTC
CDR3: CASSSVGGGSYNEQFF

size: few
D: -
J: TRBJ1-3
V: TRBV5-4
DNA: TGTGCCAGCAGGCCCGGACAAGCTGGAAACACCATATATTTT
CDR3: CASRPGQAGNTIYF

size: once
D: TRBD2
J: TRBJ2-7
V: TRBV6-4
DNA: TGTGCCAGCAGTCGGAGGACTAGCGGACTCTCCTACGAGCAGTACTTC
CDR3: CASSRRTSGLSYEQYF

size: few
D: -
J: TRBJ2-5
V: TRBV7-2
DNA: TGTGCCAGCAGCATAAAAGAGACCCAGTACTTC
CDR3: CASSIKETQYF

size: few
D: -
J: TRBJ2-2
V: TRBV5-1
DNA: TGCGCCAGCAGCTTGTTACAGGGAGGCACCGGGGAGCTGTTTTTT
CDR3: CASSLLQGGTGELFF